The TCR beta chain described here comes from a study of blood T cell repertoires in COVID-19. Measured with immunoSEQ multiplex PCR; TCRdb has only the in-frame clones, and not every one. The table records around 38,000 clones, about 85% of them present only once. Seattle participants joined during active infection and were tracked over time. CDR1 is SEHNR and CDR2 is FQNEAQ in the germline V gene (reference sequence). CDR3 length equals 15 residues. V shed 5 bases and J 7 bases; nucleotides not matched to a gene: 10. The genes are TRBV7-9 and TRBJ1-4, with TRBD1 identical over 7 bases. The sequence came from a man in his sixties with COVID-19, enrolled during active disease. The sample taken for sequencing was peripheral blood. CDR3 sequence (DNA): TGTGCCAGCAGCCCGGAGAGGGGGCACGGTGAAAAACTGTTTTTT. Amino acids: CASSPERGHGEKLFF.